These 29 T cell receptor beta chains originate from one sample sequenced in a study of T cell responses to AZD1222 COVID-19 vaccine. Sequenced by immunoSEQ multiplex PCR; TCRdb stores in-frame clones only, minus some. The sample consists of approximately 190,000 clones, 90% to 95% of them appearing once. Sequences were derived from peripheral blood, sampled on day 0 of AZD1222 vaccination. The receptors derive from an adult in good health.

The genes are TRBV5-1 and TRBJ2-1; D unresolved. V dropped 1 base and J dropped 2 bases, with 7 bases sitting between them. The CDR3 contains 14 residues. The germline gives CDR1 SGHRS, CDR2 YFSETQ. Here the CDR3 reads CASSLLTTYNEQFF. Here the CDR3 DNA reads TGCGCCAGCAGCTTGTTAACGACCTACAATGAGCAGTTCTTC.

The chain combines TRBV2 with TRBJ2-7; TRBD2 is a possible D gene (5 bases). V lost 6 bases to trimming and J lost 0 bases, with 12 bases between them. The CDR3 runs 14 residues. CDR1 is SNHLY and CDR2 is FYNNEI in the germline V gene. The CDR3 DNA follows: TGTGCCAGCAGGCAGAGGGCTAGCTCCTACGAGCAGTACTTC. It encodes CASRQRASSYEQYF.

This rearrangement joins TRBV6-5 to TRBJ2-1, with D perhaps matching TRBD2 (5 bases). V was cut by 0 bases and J by 10 bases, with 10 bases left in between. The CDR3 runs 13 residues. The V gene's germline CDR1 is MNHEY and CDR2 SVGAGI. CDR3 sequence reads: CASSYSTPSEQFF. The DNA for the CDR3 is TGTGCCAGCAGTTACTCGACCCCTAGCGAGCAGTTCTTC.

CDR3 in amino acids: CASSPRLAGGGDTQYF. The CDR3 DNA reads as TGTGCCAGCAGCCCTCGACTAGCGGGAGGGGGAGATACGCAGTATTTT. This chain uses TRBV7-2 with TRBJ2-3; 14 bases fit TRBD2. J lost 5 bases, V lost 5 bases, and 6 bases had no gene match. This CDR3 is built from 16 residues. Germline loops: CDR1 SGHTA, CDR2 FQGNSA. Combining the CDR3 with reference TRBV7-2 and TRBJ2-3 gives the whole variable domain GAGVSQSPSNKVTEKGKDVELRCDPISGHTALYWYRQSLGQGLEFLIYFQGNSAPDKSGLPSDRFSAERTGGSVSTLTIQRTQQEDSAVYLCASSPRLAGGGDTQYFGPGTRLTVL.

This clone was counted once. Sequence at one end of the junction differs from germline and may be a read error. V usage is TRBV5-5 and J usage is TRBJ1-6; D might be TRBD1 (6 bases). The CDR3 covers 15 residues. Germline V lookup: CDR1 SGHKS, CDR2 YYEKEE (reference sequence). CDR3 region: CPSSSTPQGNSPLHF. The CDR3 DNA is TGTCCCAGCAGCTCGACTCCCCAGGGGAATTCACCCCTCCACTTT.

The gene calls are TRBV7-9 and TRBJ2-3; a possible D gene is TRBD2 (6 bases). Trimming cost V 4 bases and J 2 bases, with 10 bases left between them. The germline CDR1 and CDR2 sequences are SEHNR and FQNEAQ (reference sequence). CDR3 length equals 14 residues. The CDR3 DNA reads TGTGCCAGCAGCTCCCGGACTATCACAGATACGCAGTATTTT. Amino acid sequence: CASSSRTITDTQYF.

The chain is built from TRBV5-6 and TRBJ2-1; 7 positions match TRBD2. This CDR3 is built from 16 residues. Germline CDR1 and CDR2: SGHDT and YYEEEE. Losses at the gene ends were 3 bases for V and 8 bases for J; bases not matched to a gene: 14. CDR3 protein: CASSWGGLGVPDEQFF. CDR3 DNA: TGTGCCAGCAGCTGGGGTGGACTAGGGGTCCCCGATGAGCAGTTCTTC.

The CDR3 region is CASSLSGRQPQHF. CDR3 nucleotides: TGTGCCAGCAGTTTAAGCGGCCGGCAGCCCCAGCATTTT. The V and J genes are TRBV27 and TRBJ1-5, with D unclear. This CDR3 contains 13 residues. CDR1 and CDR2 (germline): MNHEY, SMNVEV (reference sequence). V shed 2 bases and J shed 7 bases, with 9 bases lying between them.

This rearrangement joins TRBV9 to TRBJ1-2; tentatively, D is TRBD1 (6 bases). The V gene lost 3 bases and the J gene lost 5 bases, with 14 bases spanning the gap. The CDR3 is 14 amino acids. The germline V gene has CDR1 SGDLS and CDR2 YYNGEE. The chain's CDR3 is CASSATGQKYGYTF. The CDR3 DNA reads as TGTGCCAGCAGCGCCACCGGACAGAAGTATGGCTACACCTTC. Combining the CDR3 with reference TRBV9 and TRBJ1-2 gives the whole variable domain DSGVTQTPKHLITATGQRVTLRCSPRSGDLSVYWYQQSLDQGLQFLIQYYNGEERAKGNILERFSAQQFPDLHSELNLSSLELGDSALYFCASSATGQKYGYTFGSGTRLTVV.

The chain links TRBV19 to TRBJ1-1, with TRBD1 matching 8 bases. The CDR3 consists of 16 residues. The germline V gene has CDR1 LNHDA and CDR2 SQIVND (reference sequence). V shed 1 base, J shed 2 bases, and the junction held 6 bases outside the gene matches. CDR3 residues: CASSIAWTGINTEAFF. For the CDR3, the DNA is TGTGCCAGTAGTATAGCCTGGACAGGGATAAACACTGAAGCTTTCTTT.

This clone has just one count. V is TRBV7-6 and J is TRBJ2-1, with 12 bases identical to TRBD2. Germline V lookup: CDR1 SGHVS, CDR2 FNYEAQ. V lost 2 bases and J lost 6; bases outside the gene matches: 8. This CDR3 has 17 amino acids. The CDR3 reads CASSLTTSGSRGNEQFF. DNA for the CDR3: TGTGCCAGCAGCTTAACGACTAGCGGGAGTCGGGGCAATGAGCAGTTCTTC.

CDR3 loop: CASSALGTSGSFAGELFF. For the CDR3, the DNA is TGTGCCAGCAGCGCCCTGGGGACTAGCGGGAGTTTCGCCGGGGAGCTGTTTTTT. The chain couples TRBV9 to TRBJ2-2; 14 nucleotides match TRBD2. The V gene end was trimmed by 3 bases and the J gene end by 6 bases; junction bases not matched to a gene: 10. CDR1 is SGDLS, CDR2 YYNGEE, per germline. The CDR3 is 18 residues long.

The rearrangement joins TRBV5-6 to TRBJ2-3; 14 nucleotides align to TRBD2. The length of the CDR3 is 18 residues. Germline loops: CDR1 SGHDT, CDR2 YYEEEE. Germline trimming cut 4 bases from V and 4 bases from J; bases unmatched to any gene: 11. The DNA of the CDR3 is TGTGCCAGCAGCCCCTGGAGGGGACTAGCGGGAGACGCAGATACGCAGTATTTT. The encoded protein is CASSPWRGLAGDADTQYF. Together with reference TRBV5-6 and TRBJ2-3, the CDR3 gives the full variable domain: DAGVTQSPTHLIKTRGQQVTLRCSPKSGHDTVSWYQQALGQGPQFIFQYYEEEERQRGNFPDRFSGHQFPNYSSELNVNALLLGDSALYLCASSPWRGLAGDADTQYFGPGTRLTVL.

This clone was picked up one time. V and J are TRBV29-1 and TRBJ2-7; unclear D gene. CDR1 and CDR2 from the germline V gene are SQVTM and ANQGSEA. The CDR3 runs to 13 residues. V dropped 6 bases and J dropped 3 bases, with 15 bases sitting between them. The DNA of the CDR3 is TGCAGCGTCAGACATGCCTGGAGCTACGAGCAGTACTTC. It codes for CSVRHAWSYEQYF.

The V gene is TRBV5-6, the J gene TRBJ2-7; 13 bases agree with TRBD2. Germline V gives CDR1 SGHDT, CDR2 YYEEEE. The trim removed 3 bases at V and 7 bases at J, leaving 7 bases unmatched. The CDR3 length is 15 residues. The CDR3 DNA sequence: TGTGCCAGCAGCTCGGGACGGACTAGCGGGAGAGAGCAGTACTTC. Translation gives CASSSGRTSGREQYF.

The rearrangement joins TRBV6-5 to TRBJ2-1; 9 bases line up with TRBD1. The V segment lost 1 base and the J segment 6 bases; nucleotides outside the gene matches: 7. The CDR3 covers 16 residues. Germline CDR1 and CDR2: MNHEY and SVGAGI. In DNA, the CDR3 is TGTGCCAGCAGTTACTTCCGTGGGACAGGGAGCAATGAGCAGTTCTTC. Translated: CASSYFRGTGSNEQFF.

This sequence joins TRBV19 and TRBJ2-7, with 7 positions matching TRBD2. In germline, CDR1 is LNHDA, CDR2 SQIVND (reference sequence). The CDR3 loop spans 15 amino acids. V shed 3 bases and J 4 bases; nucleotides not matched to a gene: 9. CDR3 DNA: TGTGCCAGTAGTATCCGTGAGGCGGGAGTTTACGAGCAGTACTTC. Its protein product is CASSIREAGVYEQYF.

The rearrangement links TRBV7-2 to TRBJ2-5, with D perhaps assigned TRBD1 or TRBD2 (6 bases each). Germline-derived CDR1 and CDR2 are SGHTA and FQGNSA. The CDR3 consists of 14 residues. Trimming took off 1 base at V and 5 bases at J, with 11 bases between the two ends. CDR3 loop: CASSLVGGGETQYF. The CDR3 nucleotides are TGTGCCAGCAGCTTAGTCGGGGGCGGGGAGACCCAGTACTTC.

The chain has TRBV29-1 and TRBJ2-1; 7 nucleotides agree with TRBD2. This CDR3 comprises 13 residues. V trimming: 4 bases; J trimming: 3 bases; junction bases outside the gene matches: 3. The germline CDR1 and CDR2 sequences are SQVTM and ANQGSEA. The CDR3 reads CSVVGLVYNEQFF. Written as DNA, the CDR3 is TGCAGCGTTGTAGGACTAGTCTACAATGAGCAGTTCTTC.

The chain links TRBV30 to TRBJ2-2; either TRBD1 or TRBD2 may supply D (6 bases each). V was trimmed by 3 bases and J by 6 bases, leaving 14 bases between them. This CDR3 has 14 residues. Germline CDR1 reads GTSNPN; CDR2 reads SVGIG (reference sequence). In nucleotides, the CDR3 is TGTGCCTGGAGGGGCGGGGCAGGGGCCGGGGAGCTGTTTTTT. Translated, it gives CAWRGGAGAGELFF.

CDR3 DNA: TGTGCCAGCAGTTTTAGAGGTGAGCAGTACTTC. Its protein is CASSFRGEQYF. This chain links TRBV28 with TRBJ2-7; D is ambiguous. The CDR3 runs to 11 residues. From germline, CDR1 is MDHEN and CDR2 SYDVKM. V was pared by 3 bases and J by 7 bases, with 7 bases between.

The chain recombines TRBV28 with TRBJ2-1, with 9 bases matching TRBD2. CDR3 length: 14 amino acids. Germline trimming cut 9 bases from V and 0 bases from J; bases unmatched to any gene: 3. The germline V gene has CDR1 MDHEN and CDR2 SYDVKM. This CDR3 reads CASFSGSSYNEQFF. CDR3 nucleotide sequence: TGTGCCAGTTTTAGCGGGAGCTCCTACAATGAGCAGTTCTTC. The complete variable domain, with remaining parts taken from reference TRBV28 and TRBJ2-1, reads DVKVTQSSRYLVKRTGEKVFLECVQDMDHENMFWYRQDPGLGLRLIYFSYDVKMKEKGDIPEGYSVSREKKERFSLILESASTNQTSMYLCASFSGSSYNEQFFGPGTRLTVL.

This sequence joins TRBV19 and TRBJ2-2; D possibly uses TRBD1 or TRBD2 (5 bases each). V dropped 5 bases and J dropped 0 bases, with 10 bases sitting between them. CDR1 and CDR2 (germline): LNHDA, SQIVND (reference sequence). The CDR3 loop spans 15 amino acids. CDR3 DNA sequence: TGTGCCAGTAGTTCTCGGGACCCGAACACCGGGGAGCTGTTTTTT. Its protein is CASSSRDPNTGELFF. Filled out from reference TRBV19 and TRBJ2-2, the complete variable domain reads DGGITQSPKYLFRKEGQNVTLSCEQNLNHDAMYWYRQDPGQGLRLIYYSQIVNDFQKGDIAEGYSVSREKKESFPLTVTSAQKNPTAFYLCASSSRDPNTGELFFGEGSRLTVL.

V is TRBV6-2 or TRBV6-3 and J is TRBJ1-6, with 8 bases matching TRBD1. Germline CDR1 is MNHEY and CDR2 is SVGEGT. The V gene end was trimmed by 5 bases and the J gene end by 5 bases; junction bases not matched to a gene: 5. This CDR3 region has 15 residues. The chain's CDR3 is CASSHGQGDNSPLHF. CDR3 in DNA: TGTGCCAGCAGTCACGGACAGGGAGATAATTCACCCCTCCACTTT.

This clone was counted once. The chain is built from TRBV6-5 and TRBJ1-2, with TRBD1 matching 8 bases. V was clipped by 1 base and J by 6 bases; unmatched bases: 4. This CDR3 has 14 residues. CDR1 is MNHEY, CDR2 SVGAGI, per germline. CDR3 in amino acids: CASSYYSGGHGYTF. In DNA, the CDR3 is TGTGCCAGCAGTTACTATTCAGGGGGCCATGGCTACACCTTC.

The chain carries TRBV6-4 and TRBJ2-7; 8 bases align to TRBD2. Unmatched junction bases numbered 5, after V lost 4 bases and J lost 0 bases. The CDR3 is made up of 15 amino acids. The germline V gene encodes CDR1 MRHNA and CDR2 SNTAGT. The chain's CDR3 is CASSAGSGSSYEQYF. The CDR3 region has the DNA TGTGCCAGCAGTGCCGGAAGCGGGAGCTCCTACGAGCAGTACTTC.

The genes are TRBV28 and TRBJ2-7; D is unclear. V gave up 1 base and J gave up 3 bases, with 13 bases separating them. Germline-derived CDR1 and CDR2 are MDHEN and SYDVKM. This CDR3 is 15 amino acids long. CDR3 residues: CASSLSPGKVYEQYF. As DNA, the CDR3 is TGTGCCAGCAGTTTATCCCCGGGCAAAGTCTACGAGCAGTACTTC. Combining the CDR3 with reference TRBV28 and TRBJ2-7 gives the whole variable domain DVKVTQSSRYLVKRTGEKVFLECVQDMDHENMFWYRQDPGLGLRLIYFSYDVKMKEKGDIPEGYSVSREKKERFSLILESASTNQTSMYLCASSLSPGKVYEQYFGPGTRLTVT.

The chain carries TRBV7-2 and TRBJ2-7; no firm D call. Germline V CDR1 and CDR2: SGHTA, FQGNSA. This CDR3 comprises 12 residues. V dropped 3 bases and J dropped 6 bases, with 9 bases sitting between them. The CDR3: CASSLIGFEQYF. In DNA form, the CDR3 reads TGTGCCAGCAGCTTGATCGGGTTCGAGCAGTACTTC. The entire variable domain, with the rest obtained from reference TRBV7-2 and TRBJ2-7, is as follows: GAGVSQSPSNKVTEKGKDVELRCDPISGHTALYWYRQSLGQGLEFLIYFQGNSAPDKSGLPSDRFSAERTGGSVSTLTIQRTQQEDSAVYLCASSLIGFEQYFGPGTRLTVT.

This chain connects TRBV9 to TRBJ2-2; no reliable D call. V was pared by 0 bases and J by 0 bases, with 9 bases between. There are 16 residues in the CDR3. Per the germline V gene, CDR1 is SGDLS and CDR2 is YYNGEE. The CDR3 here is CASSVAVQANTGELFF. The CDR3, as DNA: TGTGCCAGCAGCGTAGCGGTACAAGCGAACACCGGGGAGCTGTTTTTT. The full variable domain, its missing parts supplied by reference TRBV9 and TRBJ2-2, is DSGVTQTPKHLITATGQRVTLRCSPRSGDLSVYWYQQSLDQGLQFLIQYYNGEERAKGNILERFSAQQFPDLHSELNLSSLELGDSALYFCASSVAVQANTGELFFGEGSRLTVL.